Below, 11 T cell receptor beta chains from the same sample are listed, as sequenced in a study of cytomegalovirus exposure and HLA in healthy donors. 60 Vbeta and 13 Jbeta primers were used in PCR. The table came from immunoSEQ multiplex PCR; TCRdb's copy has only in-frame clones and leaves some out. The top ten hold 1% of the sample, which has over 150,000 clones, 75% to 90% seen once. The specimen sequenced was PBMCs. These TCRs come from a boy younger than 10 in good health and CMV-seronegative.

The CDR3 nucleotides are TGTGCCAGCAGTTTATTGGGGCCCGGGGAGCTGTTTTTT. Encoded protein: CASSLLGPGELFF. V is TRBV28 and J is TRBJ2-2; maybe TRBD1 (5 bases). Trimming stripped 1 base from V and 6 bases from J, with 6 bases between. Germline V gene lookup returns CDR1 MDHEN and CDR2 SYDVKM. CDR3 length: 13 amino acids.

The chain combines TRBV4-2 with TRBJ2-3; 10 nucleotides match TRBD2. The CDR3 length is 17 residues. Germline V gene lookup returns CDR1 LGHNA and CDR2 YNFKEQ. Trimming took 5 bases from V and 2 from J; bases not matched to a gene: 10. The DNA for the CDR3 is TGTGCCAGCAGCGGCCTCGAGCGGGGGGGATACACAGATACGCAGTATTTT. Translated, it gives CASSGLERGGYTDTQYF.

The gene calls are TRBV20-1 and TRBJ1-2; D unclear. The CDR3 contains 10 residues. Germline V lookup: CDR1 DFQATT, CDR2 SNEGSKA (reference sequence). This chain's CDR3 is CSSLLEGYTF. In nucleotides, the CDR3 is TGCAGCTCACTACTGGAAGGCTACACCTTC.

The CDR3 DNA follows: TGTGCCAGTAGTATGTTAAGTTCCAGGGGGTTATTCTTC. Amino acids: CASSMLSSRGLFF. V and J are TRBV19 and TRBJ2-1; TRBD1 matches at 7 bases. The CDR3 contains 13 residues. The J segment lost 16 bases and the V segment lost 3 bases, leaving 12 bases of the junction unmatched. Looked up from germline, CDR1 is LNHDA and CDR2 is SQIVND (reference sequence). Full variable domain (remainder filled in from reference TRBV19 and TRBJ2-1): DGGITQSPKYLFRKEGQNVTLSCEQNLNHDAMYWYRQDPGQGLRLIYYSQIVNDFQKGDIAEGYSVSREKKESFPLTVTSAQKNPTAFYLCASSMLSSRGLFFGPGTRLTVL.

This chain joins TRBV6-1 and TRBJ1-6; TRBD1 is a possible D gene (5 bases). Per the germline V gene, CDR1 is MNHNS and CDR2 is SASEGT. CDR3 length: 14 residues. Trimming pared 5 bases from V and 12 bases from J, leaving 17 bases between. This CDR3 reads CASSPSLGTLPLHF. For the CDR3, the DNA is TGTGCCAGCAGTCCGTCGCTGGGGACTTTACCCCTCCACTTT.

The J gene is TRBJ2-3, the V gene TRBV28; D is perhaps TRBD2 (5 bases). Germline V CDR1 and CDR2: MDHEN, SYDVKM. V gave up 3 bases and J gave up 4 bases, with 11 bases separating them. The CDR3 loop spans 14 amino acids. The chain's CDR3 is CASSFLDGADTQYF. CDR3 in DNA: TGTGCCAGCAGTTTTCTCGACGGGGCAGATACGCAGTATTTT.

This chain connects TRBV6-4 to TRBJ2-1; 9 positions match TRBD1. CDR1 and CDR2 from the germline V gene are MRHNA and SNTAGT. The CDR3 has 15 residues. V was clipped by 4 bases and J by 7 bases; unmatched bases: 8. The CDR3: CASSAGTGTGNEQFF. The CDR3 DNA is TGTGCCAGCAGTGCGGGGACAGGGACGGGGAATGAGCAGTTCTTC.

DNA for the CDR3: TGCGCCAGCAGCCAAGGACAGGGGTACACTGAAGCTTTCTTT. This translates into CASSQGQGYTEAFF. The chain is built from TRBV4-1 and TRBJ1-1, with 8 bases identical to TRBD1. Germline assignment: CDR1 MGHRA and CDR2 YSYEKL. V shed 1 base and J 3 bases; nucleotides not matched to a gene: 1. CDR3 length equals 14 residues.

The rearrangement joins TRBV15 to TRBJ1-1, with 8 positions matching TRBD1. Germline V gene sequence: CDR1 LNHNV, CDR2 YYDKDF (reference sequence). This CDR3 has 15 amino acids. J lost 7 bases, V lost 0 bases, and 7 bases had no gene match. CDR3: CATSREPGGSGEAFF. For the CDR3, the DNA is TGTGCCACCAGCAGAGAACCAGGGGGCAGCGGTGAAGCTTTCTTT. Full variable domain (rest looked up from reference TRBV15 and TRBJ1-1): DAMVIQNPRYQVTQFGKPVTLSCSQTLNHNVMYWYQQKSSQAPKLLFHYYDKDFNNEADTPDNFQSRRPNTSFCFLDIRSPGLGDTAMYLCATSREPGGSGEAFFGQGTRLTVV.

The chain employs TRBV28 and TRBJ1-3; unclear D gene. This CDR3 is built from 12 residues. Germline V gene data show CDR1 as MDHEN and CDR2 as SYDVKM. V shed 1 base and J shed 12 bases, with 10 bases lying between them. As DNA, the CDR3 is TGTGCCAGCAGTTTATCCTCGATGAGCATATATTTT. It translates to CASSLSSMSIYF.

The rearrangement links TRBV4-1 to TRBJ2-7, with D possibly being TRBD1 (6 bases). This CDR3 is built from 18 residues. Germline CDR1 and CDR2: MGHRA and YSYEKL. Trimming removed 1 base from V and 3 bases from J, with 22 bases in between. CDR3 protein: CASSQGLKTRDTRYEQYF. The CDR3 DNA is TGCGCCAGCAGCCAAGGCCTGAAGACCCGGGACACCCGCTACGAGCAGTACTTC.